Detailed here is one TCR beta chain. This table comes from immunoSEQ multiplex PCR, and its TCRdb copy is limited to in-frame clones, with some not included. The table has more than 200,000 clones, more than 85% seen once. These data belong to a study of blood T cell repertoires in COVID-19. Study-wide context: There were acute and convalescent COVID-19 samples, and they came from the United States, Italy and Spain.

Seattle's cohort entered during active infection and was followed longitudinally. The CDR3 is 15 amino acids. The germline V gene encodes CDR1 SGDLS and CDR2 YYNGEE. J lost 0 bases, V lost 3 bases, and 5 bases had no gene match. The chain carries TRBV9 and TRBJ1-1, with TRBD1 matching 7 bases. This receptor was identified in a woman aged 60-70 years with COVID-19, enrolled during active disease. The sample taken for sequencing was peripheral blood. CDR3 in DNA: TGTGCCAGCAGCGGAAAGGGACAGCTGAACACTGAAGCTTTCTTT. Protein product: CASSGKGQLNTEAFF.